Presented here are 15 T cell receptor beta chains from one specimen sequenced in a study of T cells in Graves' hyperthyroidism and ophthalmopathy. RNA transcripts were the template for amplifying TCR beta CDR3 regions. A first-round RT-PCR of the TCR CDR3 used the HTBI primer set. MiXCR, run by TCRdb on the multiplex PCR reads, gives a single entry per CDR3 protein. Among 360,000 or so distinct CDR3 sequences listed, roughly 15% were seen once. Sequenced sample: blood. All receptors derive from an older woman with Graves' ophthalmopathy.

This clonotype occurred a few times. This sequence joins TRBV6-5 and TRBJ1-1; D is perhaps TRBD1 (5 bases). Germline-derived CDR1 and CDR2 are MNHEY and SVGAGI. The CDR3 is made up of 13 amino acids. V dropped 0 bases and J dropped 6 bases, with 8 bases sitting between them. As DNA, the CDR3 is TGTGCCAGCAGTTACTCGAGGGGCTCTGAAGCTTTCTTT. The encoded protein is CASSYSRGSEAFF.

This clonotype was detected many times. Here the CDR3 reads CASSATDMAGNTIYF. In nucleotides, the CDR3 is TGTGCCAGCAGTGCCACTGACATGGCTGGAAACACCATATATTTT. The chain carries TRBV6-1 and TRBJ1-3; D not certain. This CDR3 has 15 amino acids. Looked up from germline, CDR1 is MNHNS and CDR2 is SASEGT. The germline V and J ends were trimmed by 4 bases and 2 bases, with 12 bases remaining between them.

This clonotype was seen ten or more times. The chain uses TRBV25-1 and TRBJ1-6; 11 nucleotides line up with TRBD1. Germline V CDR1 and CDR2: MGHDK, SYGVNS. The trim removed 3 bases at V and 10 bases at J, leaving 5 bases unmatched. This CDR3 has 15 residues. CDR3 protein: CASSDRTGGQSPLHF. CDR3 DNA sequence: TGTGCCAGCAGTGATAGGACAGGGGGCCAATCACCCCTCCACTTT.

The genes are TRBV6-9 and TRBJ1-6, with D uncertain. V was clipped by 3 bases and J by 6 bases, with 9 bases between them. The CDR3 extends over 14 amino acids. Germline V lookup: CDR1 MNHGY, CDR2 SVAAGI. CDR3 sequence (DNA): TGTGCCAGCAGTTACGCGGGGATTAATTCACCCCTCCACTTT. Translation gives CASSYAGINSPLHF.

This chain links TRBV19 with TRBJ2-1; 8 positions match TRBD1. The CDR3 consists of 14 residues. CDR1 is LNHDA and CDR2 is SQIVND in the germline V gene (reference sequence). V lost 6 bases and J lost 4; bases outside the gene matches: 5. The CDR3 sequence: CASSGQGRYNEQFF. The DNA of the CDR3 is TGTGCCAGTAGCGGACAGGGTCGTTACAATGAGCAGTTCTTC.

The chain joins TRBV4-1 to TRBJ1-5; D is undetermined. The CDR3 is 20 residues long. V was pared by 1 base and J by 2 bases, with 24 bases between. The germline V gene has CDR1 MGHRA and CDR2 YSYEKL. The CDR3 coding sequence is TGCGCCAGCAGCCAAGGCCCAGGCCGACTGCGGGGTCTAGGCAATCAGCCCCAGCATTTT. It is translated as CASSQGPGRLRGLGNQPQHF.

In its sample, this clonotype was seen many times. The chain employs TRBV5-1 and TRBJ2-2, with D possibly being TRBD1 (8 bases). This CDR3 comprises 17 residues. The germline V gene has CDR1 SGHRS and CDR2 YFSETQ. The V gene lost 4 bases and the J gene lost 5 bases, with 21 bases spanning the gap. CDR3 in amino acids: CASSLLPGQGGTGELFF. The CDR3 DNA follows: TGCGCCAGCAGCCTCCTCCCCGGACAGGGAGGGACCGGGGAGCTGTTTTTT.

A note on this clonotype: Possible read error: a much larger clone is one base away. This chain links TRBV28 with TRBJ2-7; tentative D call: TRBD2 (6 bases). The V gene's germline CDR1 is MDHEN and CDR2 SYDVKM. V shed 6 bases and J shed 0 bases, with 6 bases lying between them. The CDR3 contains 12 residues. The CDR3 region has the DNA TGTGCCAGCAGCGGGGGCTCCTACGAGCAGTACTTC. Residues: CASSGGSYEQYF.

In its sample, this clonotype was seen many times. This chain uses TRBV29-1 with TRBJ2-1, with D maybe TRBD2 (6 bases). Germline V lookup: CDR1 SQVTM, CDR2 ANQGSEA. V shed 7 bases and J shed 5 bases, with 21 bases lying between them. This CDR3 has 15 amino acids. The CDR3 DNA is TGCAGCGCCACACCGGAGGGTCTGTGGGACAATGAGCAGTTCTTC. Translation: CSATPEGLWDNEQFF.

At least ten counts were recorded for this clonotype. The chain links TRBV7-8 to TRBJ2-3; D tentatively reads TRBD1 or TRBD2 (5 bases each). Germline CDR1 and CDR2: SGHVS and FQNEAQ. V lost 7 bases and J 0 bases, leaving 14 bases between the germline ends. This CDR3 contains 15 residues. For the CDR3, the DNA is TGTGCCAGCACTAAATACCGGGACAGCACAGATACGCAGTATTTT. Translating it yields CASTKYRDSTDTQYF.

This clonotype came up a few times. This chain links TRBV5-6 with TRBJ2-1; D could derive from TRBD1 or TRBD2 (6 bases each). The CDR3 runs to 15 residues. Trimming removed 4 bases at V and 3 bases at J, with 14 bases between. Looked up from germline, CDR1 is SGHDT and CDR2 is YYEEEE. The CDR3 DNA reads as TGTGCCAGCAGCCGTTGGGGGGCCGGCTACAATGAGCAGTTCTTC. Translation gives CASSRWGAGYNEQFF.

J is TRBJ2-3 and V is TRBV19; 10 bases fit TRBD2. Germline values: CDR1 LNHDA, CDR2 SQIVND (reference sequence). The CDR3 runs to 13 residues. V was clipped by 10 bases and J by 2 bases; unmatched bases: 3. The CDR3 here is CATSGSFTDTQYF. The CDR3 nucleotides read TGTGCCACTAGCGGGAGTTTCACAGATACGCAGTATTTT. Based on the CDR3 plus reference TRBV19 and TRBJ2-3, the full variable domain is DGGITQSPKYLFRKEGQNVTLSCEQNLNHDAMYWYRQDPGQGLRLIYYSQIVNDFQKGDIAEGYSVSREKKESFPLTVTSAQKNPTAFYLCATSGSFTDTQYFGPGTRLTVL.

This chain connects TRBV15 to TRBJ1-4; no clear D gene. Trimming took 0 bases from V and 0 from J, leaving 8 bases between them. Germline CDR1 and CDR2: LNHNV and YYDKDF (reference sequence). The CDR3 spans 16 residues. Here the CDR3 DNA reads TGTGCCACCAGCAGAGATGTTGGGGCAACTAATGAAAAACTGTTTTTT. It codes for CATSRDVGATNEKLFF.

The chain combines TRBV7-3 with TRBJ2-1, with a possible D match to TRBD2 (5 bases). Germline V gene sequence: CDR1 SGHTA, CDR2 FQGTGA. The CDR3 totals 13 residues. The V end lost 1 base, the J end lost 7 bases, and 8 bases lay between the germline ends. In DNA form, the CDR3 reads TGTGCCAGCAGCTTAAGCCCGGGGAATGAGCAGTTCTTC. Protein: CASSLSPGNEQFF. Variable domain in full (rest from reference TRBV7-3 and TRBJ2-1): GAGVSQTPSNKVTEKGKYVELRCDPISGHTALYWYRQSLGQGPEFLIYFQGTGAADDSGLPNDRFFAVRPEGSVSTLKIQRTERGDSAVYLCASSLSPGNEQFFGPGTRLTVL.

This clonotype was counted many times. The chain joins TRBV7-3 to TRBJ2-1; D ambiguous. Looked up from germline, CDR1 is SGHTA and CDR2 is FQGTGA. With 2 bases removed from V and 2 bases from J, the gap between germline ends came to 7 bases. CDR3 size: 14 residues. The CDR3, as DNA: TGTGCCAGCAGCTTAGCGGAAACCTACAATGAGCAGTTCTTC. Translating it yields CASSLAETYNEQFF.